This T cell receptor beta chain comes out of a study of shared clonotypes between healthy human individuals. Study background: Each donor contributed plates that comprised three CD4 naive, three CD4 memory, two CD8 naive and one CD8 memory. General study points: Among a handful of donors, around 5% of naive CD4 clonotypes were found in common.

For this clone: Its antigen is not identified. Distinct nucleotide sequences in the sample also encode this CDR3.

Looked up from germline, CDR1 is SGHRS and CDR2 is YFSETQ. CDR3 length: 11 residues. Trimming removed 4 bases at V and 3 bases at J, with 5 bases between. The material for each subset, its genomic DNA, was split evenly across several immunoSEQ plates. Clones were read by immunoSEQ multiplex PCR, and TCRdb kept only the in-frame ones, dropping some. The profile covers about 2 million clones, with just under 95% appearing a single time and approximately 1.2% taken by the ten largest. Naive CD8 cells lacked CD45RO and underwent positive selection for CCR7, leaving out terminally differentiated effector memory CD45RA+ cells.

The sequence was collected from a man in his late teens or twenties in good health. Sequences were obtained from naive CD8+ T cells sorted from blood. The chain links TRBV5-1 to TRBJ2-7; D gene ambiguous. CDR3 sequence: CASSLGYEQYF. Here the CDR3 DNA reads TGCGCCAGCAGCCTCGGCTACGAGCAGTACTTC.